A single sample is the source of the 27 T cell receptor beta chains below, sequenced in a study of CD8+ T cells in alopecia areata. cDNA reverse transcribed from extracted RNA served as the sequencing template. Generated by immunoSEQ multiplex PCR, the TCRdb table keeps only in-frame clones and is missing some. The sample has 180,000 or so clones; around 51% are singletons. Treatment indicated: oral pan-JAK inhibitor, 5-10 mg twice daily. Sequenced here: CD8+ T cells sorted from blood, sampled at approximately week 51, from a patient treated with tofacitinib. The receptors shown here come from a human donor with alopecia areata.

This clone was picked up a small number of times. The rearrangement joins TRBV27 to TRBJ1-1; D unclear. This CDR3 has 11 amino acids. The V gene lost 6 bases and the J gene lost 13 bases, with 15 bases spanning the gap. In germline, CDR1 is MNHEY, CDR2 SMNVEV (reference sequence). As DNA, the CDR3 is TGTGCCAGCAGGGACTACAGAACGAGTTTCTTT. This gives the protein CASRDYRTSFF.

CDR3 DNA: TGTGCCAGTAGGACTTTCATCGGGGGCACAGATACGCAGTATTTT. As protein: CASRTFIGGTDTQYF. J is TRBJ2-3 and V is TRBV19; a possible D gene is TRBD2 (5 bases). From germline, CDR1 is LNHDA and CDR2 SQIVND (reference sequence). The CDR3 has 15 residues. V was shortened by 6 bases and J by 1 base, with 14 bases between the two germline ends.

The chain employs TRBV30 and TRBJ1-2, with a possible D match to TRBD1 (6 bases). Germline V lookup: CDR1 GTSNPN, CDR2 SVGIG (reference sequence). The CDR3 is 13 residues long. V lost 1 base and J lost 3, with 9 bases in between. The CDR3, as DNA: TGTGCCTGGAGTGACAGGGTTTACTATGGCTACACCTTC. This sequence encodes CAWSDRVYYGYTF.

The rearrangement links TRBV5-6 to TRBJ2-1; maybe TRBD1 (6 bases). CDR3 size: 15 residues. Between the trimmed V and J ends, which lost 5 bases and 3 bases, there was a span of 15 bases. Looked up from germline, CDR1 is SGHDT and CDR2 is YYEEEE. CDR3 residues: CASRYRTAVYNEQFF. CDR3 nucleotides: TGTGCCAGCAGATATCGGACAGCTGTCTACAATGAGCAGTTCTTC.

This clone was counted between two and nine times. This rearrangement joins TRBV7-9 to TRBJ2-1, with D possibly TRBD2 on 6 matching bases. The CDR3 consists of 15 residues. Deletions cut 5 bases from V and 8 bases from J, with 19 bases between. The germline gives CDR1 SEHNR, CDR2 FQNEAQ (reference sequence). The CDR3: CASSHPPGGGDEQFF. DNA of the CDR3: TGTGCCAGCAGCCACCCTCCCGGGGGAGGCGATGAGCAGTTCTTC. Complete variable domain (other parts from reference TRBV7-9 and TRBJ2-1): DTGVSQNPRHKITKRGQNVTFRCDPISEHNRLYWYRQTLGQGPEFLTYFQNEAQLEKSRLLSDRFSAERPKGSFSTLEIQRTEQGDSAMYLCASSHPPGGGDEQFFGPGTRLTVL.

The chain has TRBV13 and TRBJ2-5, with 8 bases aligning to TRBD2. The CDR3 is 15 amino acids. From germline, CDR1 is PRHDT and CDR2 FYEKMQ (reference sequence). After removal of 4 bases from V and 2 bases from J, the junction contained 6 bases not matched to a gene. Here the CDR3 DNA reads TGTGCCAGCAGCTCGCTAGCGGGCCTGCAAGAGACCCAGTACTTC. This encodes CASSSLAGLQETQYF.

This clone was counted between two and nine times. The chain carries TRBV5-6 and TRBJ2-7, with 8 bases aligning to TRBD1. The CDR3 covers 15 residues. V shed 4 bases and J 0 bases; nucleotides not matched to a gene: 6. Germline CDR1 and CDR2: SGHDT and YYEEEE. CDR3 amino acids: CASSQWDRSSYEQYF. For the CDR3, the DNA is TGTGCCAGCAGCCAGTGGGACAGGAGCTCCTACGAGCAGTACTTC. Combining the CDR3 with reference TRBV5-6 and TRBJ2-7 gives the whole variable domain DAGVTQSPTHLIKTRGQQVTLRCSPKSGHDTVSWYQQALGQGPQFIFQYYEEEERQRGNFPDRFSGHQFPNYSSELNVNALLLGDSALYLCASSQWDRSSYEQYFGPGTRLTVT.

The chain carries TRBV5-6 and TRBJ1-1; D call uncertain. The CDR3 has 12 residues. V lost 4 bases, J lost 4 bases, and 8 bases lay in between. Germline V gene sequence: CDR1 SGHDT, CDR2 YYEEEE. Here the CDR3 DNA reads TGTGCCAGCAGCGCGGGGTTCACTGAAGCTTTCTTT. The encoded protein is CASSAGFTEAFF.

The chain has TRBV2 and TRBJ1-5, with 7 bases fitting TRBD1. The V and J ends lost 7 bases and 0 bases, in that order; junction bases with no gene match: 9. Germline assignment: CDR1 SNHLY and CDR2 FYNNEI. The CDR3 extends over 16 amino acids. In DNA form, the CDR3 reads TGTGCCAGCACTGGGACAGAGATTTATAGCAATCAGCCCCAGCATTTT. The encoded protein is CASTGTEIYSNQPQHF.

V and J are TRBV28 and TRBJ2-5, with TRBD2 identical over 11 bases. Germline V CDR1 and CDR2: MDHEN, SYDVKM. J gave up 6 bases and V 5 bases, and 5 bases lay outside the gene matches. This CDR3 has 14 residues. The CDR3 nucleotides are TGTGCCAGCAGTCTAGCGGGGGGTGGACAGACCCAGTACTTC. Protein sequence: CASSLAGGGQTQYF.

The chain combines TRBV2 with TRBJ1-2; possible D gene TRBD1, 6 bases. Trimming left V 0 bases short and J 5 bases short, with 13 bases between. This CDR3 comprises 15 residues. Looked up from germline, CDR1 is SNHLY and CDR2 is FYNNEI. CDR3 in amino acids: CASSEARQGSYGYTF. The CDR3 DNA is TGTGCCAGCAGTGAAGCGCGGCAGGGGAGTTATGGCTACACCTTC.

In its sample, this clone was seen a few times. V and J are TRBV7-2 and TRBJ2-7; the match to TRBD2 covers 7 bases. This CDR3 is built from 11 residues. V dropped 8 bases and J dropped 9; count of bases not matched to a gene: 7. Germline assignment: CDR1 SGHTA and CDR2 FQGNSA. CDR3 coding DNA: TGTGCCAGCGGTTTCCAGCGGGGGCAGTACTTC. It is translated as CASGFQRGQYF. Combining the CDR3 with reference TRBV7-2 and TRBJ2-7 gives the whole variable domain GAGVSQSPSNKVTEKGKDVELRCDPISGHTALYWYRQSLGQGLEFLIYFQGNSAPDKSGLPSDRFSAERTGGSVSTLTIQRTQQEDSAVYLCASGFQRGQYFGPGTRLTVT.

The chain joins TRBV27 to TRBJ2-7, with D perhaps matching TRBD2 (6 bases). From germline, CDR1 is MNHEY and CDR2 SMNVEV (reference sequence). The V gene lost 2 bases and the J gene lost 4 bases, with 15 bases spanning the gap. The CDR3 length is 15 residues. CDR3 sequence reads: CASSLRDPGGYEQYF. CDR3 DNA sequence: TGTGCCAGCAGTTTACGGGACCCCGGAGGGTACGAGCAGTACTTC.

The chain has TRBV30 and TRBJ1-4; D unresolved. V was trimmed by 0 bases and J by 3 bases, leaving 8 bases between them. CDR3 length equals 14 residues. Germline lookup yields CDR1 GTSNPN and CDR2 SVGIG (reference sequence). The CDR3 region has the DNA TGTGCCTGGAGTGTCAGCCCGTCTAATGAAAAACTGTTTTTT. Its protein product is CAWSVSPSNEKLFF. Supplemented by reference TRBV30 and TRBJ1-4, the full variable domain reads SQTIHQWPATLVQPVGSPLSLECTVEGTSNPNLYWYRQAAGRGLQLLFYSVGIGQISSEVPQNLSASRPQDRQFILSSKKLLLSDSGFYLCAWSVSPSNEKLFFGSGTQLSVL.

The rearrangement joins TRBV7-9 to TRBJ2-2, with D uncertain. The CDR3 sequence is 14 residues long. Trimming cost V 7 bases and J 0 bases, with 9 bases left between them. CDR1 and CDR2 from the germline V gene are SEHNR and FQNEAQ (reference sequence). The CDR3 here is CASTPSTNTGELFF. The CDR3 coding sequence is TGTGCCAGCACCCCCTCCACGAACACCGGGGAGCTGTTTTTT.

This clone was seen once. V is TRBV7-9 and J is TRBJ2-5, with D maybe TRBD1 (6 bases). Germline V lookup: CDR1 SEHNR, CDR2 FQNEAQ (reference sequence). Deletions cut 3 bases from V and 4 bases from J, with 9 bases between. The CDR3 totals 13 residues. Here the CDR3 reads CASSLRGRETQYF. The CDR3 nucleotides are TGTGCCAGCAGCTTGAGGGGGAGAGAGACCCAGTACTTC.

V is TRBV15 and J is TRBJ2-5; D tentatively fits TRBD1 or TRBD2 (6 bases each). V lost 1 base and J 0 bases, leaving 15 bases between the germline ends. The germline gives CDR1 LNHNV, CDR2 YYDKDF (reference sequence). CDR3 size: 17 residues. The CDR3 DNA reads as TGTGCCACCAGCAGAGGGGGGGCAGGGCCGTACCAAGAGACCCAGTACTTC. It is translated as CATSRGGAGPYQETQYF.

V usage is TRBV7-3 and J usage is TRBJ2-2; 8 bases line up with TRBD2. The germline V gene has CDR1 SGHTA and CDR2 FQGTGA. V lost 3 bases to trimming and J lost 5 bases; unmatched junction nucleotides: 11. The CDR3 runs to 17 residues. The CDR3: CASSFLPGGAVTGELFF. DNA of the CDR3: TGTGCCAGCAGCTTCCTCCCCGGGGGGGCGGTGACCGGGGAGCTGTTTTTT.

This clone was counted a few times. Here the CDR3 DNA reads TGTGCCAGCACCAACTGGGGAAGCTCCTACAATGAGCAGTTCTTC. Protein product: CASTNWGSSYNEQFF. The chain links TRBV7-2 to TRBJ2-1, with D uncertain. Germline V gene lookup returns CDR1 SGHTA and CDR2 FQGNSA. This CDR3 region has 15 residues. Trimming pared 7 bases from V and 0 bases from J, leaving 13 bases between. The complete variable domain, with remaining parts taken from reference TRBV7-2 and TRBJ2-1, reads GAGVSQSPSNKVTEKGKDVELRCDPISGHTALYWYRQSLGQGLEFLIYFQGNSAPDKSGLPSDRFSAERTGGSVSTLTIQRTQQEDSAVYLCASTNWGSSYNEQFFGPGTRLTVL.

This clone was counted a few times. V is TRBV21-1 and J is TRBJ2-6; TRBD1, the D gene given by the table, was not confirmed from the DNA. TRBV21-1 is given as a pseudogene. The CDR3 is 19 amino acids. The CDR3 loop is CASSSIRGPGGDGANVLTF. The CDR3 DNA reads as TGTGCCAGCAGCTCCATCAGGGGACCCGGAGGTGATGGGGCCAACGTCCTGACTTTC.

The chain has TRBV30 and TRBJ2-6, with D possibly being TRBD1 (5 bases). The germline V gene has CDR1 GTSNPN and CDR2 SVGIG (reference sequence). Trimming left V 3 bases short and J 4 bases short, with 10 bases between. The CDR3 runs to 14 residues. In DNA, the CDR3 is TGTGCCTGGAGCAAAGGGGCAGGGGCCAACGTCCTGACTTTC. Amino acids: CAWSKGAGANVLTF.

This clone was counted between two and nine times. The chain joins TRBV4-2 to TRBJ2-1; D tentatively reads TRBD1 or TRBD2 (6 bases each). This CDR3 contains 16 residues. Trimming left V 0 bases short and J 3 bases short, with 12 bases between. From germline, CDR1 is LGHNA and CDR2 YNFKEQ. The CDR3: CASSQDRGGLYNEQFF. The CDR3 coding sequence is TGTGCCAGCAGCCAAGATCGAGGGGGGCTCTACAATGAGCAGTTCTTC.

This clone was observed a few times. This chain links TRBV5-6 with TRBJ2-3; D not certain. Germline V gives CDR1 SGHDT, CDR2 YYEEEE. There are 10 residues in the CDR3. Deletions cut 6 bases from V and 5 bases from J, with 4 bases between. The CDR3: CASKGDTQYF. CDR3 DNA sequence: TGTGCCAGCAAGGGAGATACGCAGTATTTT.

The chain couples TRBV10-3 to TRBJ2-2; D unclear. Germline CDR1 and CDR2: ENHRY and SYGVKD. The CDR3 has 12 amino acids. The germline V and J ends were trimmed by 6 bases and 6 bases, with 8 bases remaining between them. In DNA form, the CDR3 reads TGTGCCATCAGCCCTGAATCCGGGGAGCTGTTTTTT. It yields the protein CAISPESGELFF.

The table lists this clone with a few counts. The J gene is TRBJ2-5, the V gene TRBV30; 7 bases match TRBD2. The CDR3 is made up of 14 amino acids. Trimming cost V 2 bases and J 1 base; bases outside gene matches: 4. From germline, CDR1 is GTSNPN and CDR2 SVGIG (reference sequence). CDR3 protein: CAWSLQRGQETQYF. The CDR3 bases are TGTGCCTGGAGTCTCCAGCGGGGCCAAGAGACCCAGTACTTC.

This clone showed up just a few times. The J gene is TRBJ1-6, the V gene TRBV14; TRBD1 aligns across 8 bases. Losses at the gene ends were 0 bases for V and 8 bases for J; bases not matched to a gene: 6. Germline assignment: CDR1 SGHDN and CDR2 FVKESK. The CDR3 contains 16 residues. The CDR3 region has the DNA TGTGCCAGCAGCCAAGAAGGGGACAGGCGGTATTCACCCCTCCACTTT. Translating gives CASSQEGDRRYSPLHF. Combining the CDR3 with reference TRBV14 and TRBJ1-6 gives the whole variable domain EAGVTQFPSHSVIEKGQTVTLRCDPISGHDNLYWYRRVMGKEIKFLLHFVKESKQDESGMPNNRFLAERTGGTYSTLKVQPAELEDSGVYFCASSQEGDRRYSPLHFGNGTRLTVT.

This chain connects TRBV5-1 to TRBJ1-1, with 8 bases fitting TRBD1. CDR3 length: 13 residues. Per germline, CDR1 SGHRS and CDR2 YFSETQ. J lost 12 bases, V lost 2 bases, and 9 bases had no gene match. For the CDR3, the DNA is TGCGCCAGCAGCTTAACCGGACAGGGTTGGTCTTTCTTT. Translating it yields CASSLTGQGWSFF.